This TCR beta chain was found in a study of blood T cell repertoires in COVID-19 (dated by TCRdb to 2020 to 2021). Context from the whole study: Collaborator samples came from the United States, Italy and Spain and covered acute and convalescent phases of COVID-19. The prospective study material was composed of cDNA or gDNA derived from T cells, B-cell-depleted T cells, or PBMCs. Deeply sampled blood TCRbeta repertoires from subjects exposed to, actively infected with, or recovered from COVID-19 were included in the dataset. The repertoires were made available in a free public database intended to serve as a resource for research on the immune response to SARS-CoV-2. The samples were drawn from the first 160 participants of the ongoing ImmuneRACE study and from 950 to 1,500 subjects provided by 6 global collaborators. The sample metadata nearly always contained a de-identified subject ID, COVID-19 status, age in years and sex. Where available, HLA class I and class II types were obtained from metadata supplied by the sample provider rather than from assay-based typing.

A note on this clone: Its recognized antigen is unknown. It has no much larger one-base neighbor in the sample; base qualities were not kept.

Trimming accounts for 2 bases at V and 2 bases at J, while the number of junction bases matched to no gene is 4. From the germline V gene, CDR1 is MRHNA and CDR2 is SNTAGT. The CDR3 sequence holds 15 residues, the cysteine and phenylalanine included. The entry retains the CDR3 DNA only, 45 bases that are in frame from base 1. In Seattle, one collaborating source enrolled patients while the infection was active and tracked those patients longitudinally over the course of disease. Whole blood was collected in K2EDTA tubes by collaborating institutions according to the institutions' own protocols. For TCRbeta analysis, collaborators shipped samples as frozen whole blood, isolated PBMCs, or DNA extracted from either of those sample types. The immunoSEQ Assay, a bias-controlled multiplex PCR, was used to amplify TCRbeta CDR3 regions from genomic DNA. Per the authors' processing: The number of nucleated cells in each sample was estimated from the amplification of reference gene primers within the assay. To quantify the absolute abundance of each unique TCRbeta CDR3 rearrangement, sequence reads were collapsed and filtered. For each sample, productive Simpson clonality was calculated by taking the square root of Simpson's diversity index across productive rearrangements. The table comes from immuneACCESS by way of TCRdb, which keeps in-frame sequences with V and J called. Part of the clones is missing from these tables; in studies checked, under half for an unresolved V gene and the rest for unknown reasons. V, J and clone size reflect that table, while D and trimming were determined from the DNA. The sample table records fewer than 50,000 clones; roughly 92% of these occur just once. The ten biggest clones cover 0.3% to 0.4% of the sample.

Broader findings and caveats from the paper: The quantity of clinical and demographic metadata differed by source and by participant and was supplied without curation.

Recombination connected TRBV6-4 to TRBJ2-7; 9 nucleotides in the junction match TRBD2. This TCR came from a man aged 50 or older with COVID-19, enrolled during active disease. Sequenced input: peripheral blood. CDR3 sequence: CASSDPGLAPYEQYF. The nucleotide sequence reads as follows: TGTGCCAGCAGTGACCCTGGACTAGCGCCCTACGAGCAGTACTTC.